This T cell receptor (beta chain) originates from a study of T-cell reconstitution after alpha-beta-depleted transplantation in children. This CDR3 spans 16 amino acids. CDR1 is SGHAT and CDR2 is FQNNGV in the germline V gene. Trimming stripped 6 bases from V and 7 bases from J, with 24 bases between. It was with unique molecular identifiers that the TCRbeta library was prepared. Via MiXCR, TCRdb re-called the PCR reads, giving one row per CDR3 protein. The sample has some 500,000 distinct CDR3 sequences, roughly 33% seen once; the top ten hold about 2.3%. The chain couples TRBV11-2 to TRBJ2-5, with D possibly called TRBD1 or TRBD2 (5 bases each). The source of this sequence is a human donor who donated a stem cell graft to a child with aplastic anemia. The sequencing used PBMCs from the stem cell graft donor, collected from the stem cell graft. The CDR3 region is CASRQPGSGLDRTQYF. For the CDR3, the DNA is TGTGCCAGCAGACAGCCAGGGAGCGGACTGGACCGGACCCAGTACTTC.